One sample yielded the 9 T cell receptor beta chains listed below, sequenced in a study of low-dose radiotherapy and immunotherapy resistance in tumors. First-strand cDNA used TRAV- and TRBV-specific primers, covering alpha and beta chains. TCRs were put through approximately 20 PCR cycles of amplification with Phusion. A constant-region primer and the V-primer adapter served as the primer pair. TCRdb called the reads again in MiXCR, with one record for every CDR3 protein. The sample shows 59,000 or so distinct CDR3 sequences, around 27% of them seen only once. Time point defined: before trial treatment. The source material was PBMCs, sampled before treatment. The receptor source for this set is a male donor with rectosigmoid adenocarcinoma.

DNA of the CDR3: TGTGCCAGCTCACCATCGAATAGCAATCAGCCCCAGCATTTT. Amino acid sequence: CASSPSNSNQPQHF. V and J are TRBV18 and TRBJ1-5; D gene uncertain. This CDR3 has 14 amino acids. V lost 2 bases and J lost 0, with 5 bases in between. Germline CDR1 and CDR2: KGHSH and LQKENI.

This clonotype was recorded at least ten times. V and J are TRBV20-1 and TRBJ2-7; 8 nucleotides align to TRBD1. CDR1 is DFQATT and CDR2 is SNEGSKA in the germline V gene (reference sequence). The trim removed 5 bases at V and 2 bases at J, leaving 8 bases unmatched. The CDR3 runs to 14 residues. Written as DNA, the CDR3 is TGCAGTGCTTACCCCGGGACAGGTACCTACGAGCAGTACTTC. Its protein product is CSAYPGTGTYEQYF.

In this sample, this clonotype turned up many times. This sequence joins TRBV7-9 and TRBJ2-7, with D possibly TRBD1 on 6 matching bases. This CDR3 is 12 amino acids long. V lost 5 bases and J 6 bases, leaving 11 bases between the germline ends. Germline CDR1 SEHNR, CDR2 FQNEAQ (reference sequence). The CDR3 nucleotides read TGTGCCAGCAGCCCACAGGGTTCCGAGCAGTACTTC. Amino acids: CASSPQGSEQYF.

A few counts support this clonotype. Given a far larger clone just one base away, this is likely a sequencing read error. The rearrangement joins TRBV28 to TRBJ2-7; maybe TRBD2 (6 bases). CDR1 and CDR2 (germline): MDHEN, SYDVKM. CDR3 length equals 13 residues. The V and J ends lost 6 bases and 7 bases respectively, with 16 bases between them. In DNA, the CDR3 is TGTGCCAGCAGCGGGAGATTTGACAATGAGCAGTACTTC. Protein sequence: CASSGRFDNEQYF.

This clonotype was detected many times. The chain recombines TRBV6-5 with TRBJ2-3, with D perhaps matching TRBD1 (6 bases). There are 13 residues in the CDR3. Germline CDR1 and CDR2: MNHEY and SVGAGI. V lost 5 bases and J 4 bases, leaving 10 bases between the germline ends. Here the CDR3 reads CASSPYRADTQYF. The CDR3, as DNA: TGTGCCAGCAGTCCGTACAGGGCAGATACGCAGTATTTT.

The chain couples TRBV18 to TRBJ2-3, with D possibly being TRBD2 (6 bases). CDR1 and CDR2 from the germline V gene are KGHSH and LQKENI. This CDR3 contains 15 residues. Trimming removed 3 bases from V and 3 bases from J, with 13 bases in between. CDR3 region: CASSPGLGGTDTQYF. The CDR3 DNA is TGTGCCAGCTCACCGGGACTTGGCGGAACAGATACGCAGTATTTT. Combining the CDR3 with reference TRBV18 and TRBJ2-3 gives the whole variable domain NAGVMQNPRHLVRRRGQEARLRCSPMKGHSHVYWYRQLPEEGLKFMVYLQKENIIDESGMPKERFSAEFPKEGPSILRIQQVVRGDSAAYFCASSPGLGGTDTQYFGPGTRLTVL.

V usage is TRBV28 and J usage is TRBJ2-7, with 9 bases matching TRBD2. Germline V gives CDR1 MDHEN, CDR2 SYDVKM. V lost 5 bases to trimming and J lost 1 base; unmatched junction nucleotides: 6. This CDR3 is built from 15 residues. The CDR3 loop reads CASSGSGGRSYEQYF. For the CDR3, the DNA is TGTGCCAGCAGTGGGAGCGGGGGGCGTTCCTACGAGCAGTACTTC.

This clonotype was found a few times. This rearrangement joins TRBV6-5 to TRBJ2-7; TRBD1 aligns across 7 bases. Germline-derived CDR1 and CDR2 are MNHEY and SVGAGI. The V and J ends lost 2 bases and 0 bases, in that order; junction bases with no gene match: 4. The CDR3 has 15 residues. The CDR3 DNA reads as TGTGCCAGCAGTTACGGGGACAGTGACTCCTACGAGCAGTACTTC. This sequence encodes CASSYGDSDSYEQYF.

This clonotype was counted at least ten times. The chain recombines TRBV20-1 with TRBJ2-2; possible D gene TRBD2, 6 bases. Germline CDR1 reads DFQATT; CDR2 reads SNEGSKA (reference sequence). V dropped 2 bases and J dropped 5 bases, with 12 bases sitting between them. The CDR3 spans 14 residues. CDR3 protein: CSARMPLATGELFF. The DNA for the CDR3 is TGCAGTGCTAGAATGCCACTAGCAACCGGGGAGCTGTTTTTT.